Listed here are 3 T cell receptor beta chains from one sample, sequenced in a study of blood T cell repertoires in COVID-19 (dated by TCRdb to the early 2020s). The method was the immunoSEQ multiplex PCR assay. Drawn from immuneACCESS, this table holds only the in-frame rearrangements with V and J called that TCRdb kept. Clones are partly lost; checked studies trace under half to an unresolved V gene and leave the rest unexplained. Here the sample has around 300,000 clones; 70% to 90% occur a single time. The top ten constitute around 7.8% of the sample. Source material: peripheral blood. These receptors were taken from a human donor in a cohort sampled during active COVID-19.

This clone was seen just once. This chain connects TRBV27 to TRBJ2-1; D gene unclear. Deletions cut 3 bases from V and 5 bases from J, with 8 bases between. CDR1 is MNHEY, CDR2 SMNVEV, per germline (reference sequence). This CDR3 region has 13 residues. The CDR3 nucleotides read TGTGCCAGCAGTTTCGGAGTCCACAATGAGCAGTTCTTC. Translated: CASSFGVHNEQFF.

The CDR3 DNA follows: TGTGCCAGCTCCCACGCTCAGGGCCTTAACTATGGCTACACCTTC. Amino acid sequence: CASSHAQGLNYGYTF. This sequence joins TRBV5-5 and TRBJ1-2; tentative D call: TRBD1 (5 bases). V shed 7 bases and J shed 1 base, with 17 bases lying between them. Germline CDR1 reads SGHKS; CDR2 reads YYEKEE (reference sequence). The CDR3 extends over 15 amino acids.

The chain couples TRBV7-9 to TRBJ1-4, with D possibly being TRBD1 (6 bases). This CDR3 spans 14 amino acids. The V end was cut by 10 bases, the J end by 3 bases, with 15 bases between. Germline V gene data show CDR1 as SEHNR and CDR2 as FQNEAQ (reference sequence). CDR3 bases: TGTGCCATCCCCCACCAGGGGTCTAATGAAAAACTGTTTTTT. This encodes CAIPHQGSNEKLFF.